Following are 6 T cell receptor beta chains from one sample sequenced in a study of shared clonotypes between healthy human individuals (dated by TCRdb to the early 2020s). The library was prepared using the immunoSEQ multiplex PCR assay. This is the immuneACCESS table as TCRdb keeps it, with only in-frame sequences that have V and J called. A part of the clones is gone; compared with another copy, unresolved V genes explain less than half, and the rest is unexplained. This sample has a few million clones in its table, and about 92% of those were observed once. The ten largest clones capture 0.39% of the sample. Source material: naive CD4+ T cells from PBMCs. What the cell subset or site label conveys for this sample: CD45RA+ positively selected. The receptor source for this set is a man between 18 and 35 years old in good health. Some clones in this sample may be carry-over from other donors' samples.

Of note for this clone: The sample carries other DNA sequences with the same CDR3. V gene TRBV7-3 combines with J gene TRBJ2-1; D is undetermined. Germline lookup yields CDR1 SGHTA and CDR2 FQGTGA. CDR3 length equals 14 residues. V dropped 0 bases and J dropped 2 bases, with 5 bases sitting between them. CDR3 in amino acids: CASSLTGTYNEQFF. The CDR3 DNA is TGTGCCAGCAGCTTAACGGGAACCTACAATGAGCAGTTCTTC.

The CDR3 loop reads CASSEYAKLFF. CDR3 in DNA: TGTGCCAGCAGCGAATACGCAAAACTGTTTTTT. The chain is built from TRBV4-2 and TRBJ1-4, with D unclear. This CDR3 comprises 11 residues. The ends were cut back, 5 bases at V and 10 bases at J, with 8 bases in the middle. Germline CDR1 LGHNA, CDR2 YNFKEQ.

The chain combines TRBV29-1 with TRBJ2-6; no definite D call. Trimming stripped 7 bases from V and 0 bases from J, with 7 bases between. From germline, CDR1 is SQVTM and CDR2 ANQGSEA. CDR3 length: 13 amino acids. The CDR3 nucleotides are TGCAGCGCTTGGGGCTCTGGGGCCAACGTCCTGACTTTC. As protein: CSAWGSGANVLTF.

The V and J genes are TRBV28 and TRBJ1-5; D perhaps matches TRBD1 (6 bases). The germline V and J ends were trimmed by 9 bases and 2 bases, with 14 bases remaining between them. CDR3 size: 14 residues. CDR1 is MDHEN, CDR2 SYDVKM, per germline. In DNA form, the CDR3 reads TGTGCCAGTGAAGGGGGTTGGGGCAATCAGCCCCAGCATTTT. It is translated as CASEGGWGNQPQHF.

The chain links TRBV5-8 to TRBJ1-5; D is possibly TRBD1 (6 bases). The germline V gene encodes CDR1 SGHTS and CDR2 YDEGEE. The CDR3 consists of 13 residues. Trimming took 4 bases from V and 10 from J, leaving 15 bases between them. The CDR3 reads CASSGGTRSPQHF. The CDR3 DNA reads TGTGCCAGCAGCGGGGGCACGCGATCTCCCCAGCATTTT.

V and J are TRBV6-1 and TRBJ2-7; D unclear. Germline loops: CDR1 MNHNS, CDR2 SASEGT. The CDR3 consists of 11 residues. The ends were cut back, 10 bases at V and 3 bases at J, with 10 bases in the middle. CDR3 sequence reads: CATLPGYEQYF. The DNA of the CDR3 is TGTGCCACTCTGCCAGGCTACGAGCAGTACTTC.